The TCR beta chain described here comes from a study of neoadjuvant anti-PD-1 for oral cavity cancer. Overall study: Most patients had three to four biweekly doses of 3 mg/kg nivolumab before resection. Patients without progression received a fourth nivolumab dose around day 43, then surgical resection on days 50-56. Study-wide results and limits: Higher pretreatment Treg/Th17 ratios tracked higher pretreatment blood clonality.

Regarding this clone: The antigen remains undetermined.

Six replicates per PBMC sample, mostly from roughly 500 ng of genomic DNA. Method: immunoSEQ multiplex PCR; TCRdb's copy keeps in-frame clones and lacks some. The sample includes 6,000 to 7,500 clones, over 65% of them seen just once. The CDR3 extends over 14 amino acids. Trimming removed 6 bases from V and 4 bases from J, with 15 bases in between. Germline CDR1 reads SNHLY; CDR2 reads FYNNEI. This specimen was PBMCs, taken before nivolumab (anti-PD-1) treatment. The source of this sequence is a person aged 35-80 years with oral cavity squamous cell carcinoma. This sequence joins TRBV2 and TRBJ2-5, with D unclear. The CDR3 loop reads CASRRSIRVETQYF. CDR3 nucleotides: TGTGCCAGCAGGCGAAGTATTCGCGTAGAGACCCAGTACTTC.